The 2 T cell receptor beta chains below all came from one sample that was sequenced in a study of tumor-infiltrating lymphocytes in localized non-small cell lung cancer. Repertoires were generated with immunoSEQ multiplex PCR, while TCRdb's copy carries only in-frame clones and drops some. The data show 9,500 to 15,000 clones, with approximately 65% seen just once and about 11% held by the top ten. Sequencing input: uninvolved lung tissue not adjacent to the tumor. These receptors were obtained from a human donor with non-small cell lung cancer.

The chain couples TRBV4-1 to TRBJ2-5, with 15 bases aligning to TRBD2. Germline CDR1 is MGHRA and CDR2 is YSYEKL. Trimming removed 2 bases from V and 4 bases from J; junction bases left unmatched: 8. The CDR3 spans 18 residues. The CDR3 here is CASSQRDRTSGGVETQYF. As DNA, the CDR3 is TGCGCCAGCAGCCAAAGGGATCGGACTAGCGGGGGGGTAGAGACCCAGTACTTC.

For the CDR3, the DNA is TGTGCCAGCAGCTTGGAGGCTCCCACAGATACGCAGTATTTT. Encoded protein: CASSLEAPTDTQYF. This chain uses TRBV5-6 with TRBJ2-3; D call uncertain. CDR3 length: 14 residues. V lost 0 bases, J lost 2 bases, and 7 bases lay in between. CDR1 and CDR2 from the germline V gene are SGHDT and YYEEEE. The full variable domain, its missing parts supplied by reference TRBV5-6 and TRBJ2-3, is DAGVTQSPTHLIKTRGQQVTLRCSPKSGHDTVSWYQQALGQGPQFIFQYYEEEERQRGNFPDRFSGHQFPNYSSELNVNALLLGDSALYLCASSLEAPTDTQYFGPGTRLTVL.